This TCR beta chain was sequenced for a study of blood T cell repertoires in COVID-19. About the study: Whether acute or convalescent, the COVID-19 samples came from the United States, Italy and Spain.

TCRdb's copy holds only in-frame clones and misses some; the assay was immunoSEQ multiplex PCR. The sample lists around 300,000 clones, 88% occurring once. The CDR3 loop spans 14 amino acids. Trimming left V 11 bases short and J 10 bases short, with 21 bases between. The germline gives CDR1 SNHLY, CDR2 FYNNEI. Participants, about 18 to 100 years old, spanned some 23 US areas. Participants' own reports of clinical history determined their cohort assignment. The sample consisted of PBMCs or T cells enriched from blood (not recorded which). This clonotype was obtained from a woman aged 50 to 65 who had recovered from COVID-19. J is TRBJ1-6 and V is TRBV2; no firm D call. The CDR3 sequence is CASQPTGVLSPLHF. Written as DNA, the CDR3 is TGTGCCTCGCAGCCAACCGGGGTGCTATCACCCCTCCACTTT.